This T cell receptor (beta chain) was sequenced during a study of T-cell memory formation after mild COVID-19. Trimming pared 7 bases from V and 4 bases from J, leaving 19 bases between. This CDR3 spans 15 amino acids. This clonotype was seen more than once but under ten times. TCRdb re-called the 5' RACE reads through MiXCR, storing one row per CDR3 protein. This table holds approximately 560,000 distinct CDR3 sequences, 17% found once. The sequence was obtained from an adult woman who had mild COVID-19 (a few samples of this study predate the infection). Cell type and time point are not known. The V and J genes are TRBV12-3 or TRBV12-4 and TRBJ1-1; D uncertain. Sequenced sample: PBMCs or a T cell subset sorted from them (not recorded which). The CDR3, as DNA: TGTGCCAGCACCCCCCCAAGCGTAGGCGTCACTGAAGCTTTCTTT. It yields the protein CASTPPSVGVTEAFF.